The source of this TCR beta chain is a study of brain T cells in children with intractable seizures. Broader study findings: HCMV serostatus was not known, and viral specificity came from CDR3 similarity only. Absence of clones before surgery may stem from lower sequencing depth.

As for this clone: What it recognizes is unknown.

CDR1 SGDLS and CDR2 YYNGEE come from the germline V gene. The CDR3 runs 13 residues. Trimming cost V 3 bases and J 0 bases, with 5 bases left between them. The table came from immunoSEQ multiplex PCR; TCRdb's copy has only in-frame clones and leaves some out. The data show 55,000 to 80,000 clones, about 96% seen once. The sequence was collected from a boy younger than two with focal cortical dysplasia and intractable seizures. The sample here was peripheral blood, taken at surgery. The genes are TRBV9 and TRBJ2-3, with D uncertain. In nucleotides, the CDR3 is TGTGCCAGCAGCGGATCTAGCACAGATACGCAGTATTTT. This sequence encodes CASSGSSTDTQYF. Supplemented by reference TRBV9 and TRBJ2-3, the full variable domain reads DSGVTQTPKHLITATGQRVTLRCSPRSGDLSVYWYQQSLDQGLQFLIQYYNGEERAKGNILERFSAQQFPDLHSELNLSSLELGDSALYFCASSGSSTDTQYFGPGTRLTVL.